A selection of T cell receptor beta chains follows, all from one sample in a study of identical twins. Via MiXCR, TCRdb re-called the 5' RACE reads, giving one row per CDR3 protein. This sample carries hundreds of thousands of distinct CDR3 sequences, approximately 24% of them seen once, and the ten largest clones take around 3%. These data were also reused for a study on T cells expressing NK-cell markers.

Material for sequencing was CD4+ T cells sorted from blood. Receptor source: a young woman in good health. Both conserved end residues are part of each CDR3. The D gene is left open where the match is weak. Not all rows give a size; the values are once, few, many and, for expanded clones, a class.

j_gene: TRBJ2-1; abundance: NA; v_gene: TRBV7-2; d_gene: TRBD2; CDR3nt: TGTGCCAGCAGCCGAGTCGGCGGGAGGGACAATGAGCAGTTCTTC; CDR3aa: CASSRVGGRDNEQFF
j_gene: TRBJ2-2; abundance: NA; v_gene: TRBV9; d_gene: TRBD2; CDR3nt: TGTGCCAGCAGCGTAGCTAGCGGGAAGAACACCGGGGAGCTGTTTTTT; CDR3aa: CASSVASGKNTGELFF
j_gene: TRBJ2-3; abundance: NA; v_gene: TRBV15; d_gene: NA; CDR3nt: TGTGCCACCAGCAGAGATCCGGTGGGGGTCCTCACAGATACGCAGTATTTT; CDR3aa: CATSRDPVGVLTDTQYF
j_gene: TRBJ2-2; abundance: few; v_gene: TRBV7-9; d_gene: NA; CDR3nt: TGTGCCAGCAGTTCTACCTCGGGGGCCCCGAACACCGGGGAGCTGTTTTTT; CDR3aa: CASSSTSGAPNTGELFF
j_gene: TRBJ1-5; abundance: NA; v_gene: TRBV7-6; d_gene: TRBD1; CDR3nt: TGTGCCAGCAGCCCCGGACAGGGTGTGAGCAATCAGCCCCAGCATTTT; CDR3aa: CASSPGQGVSNQPQHF
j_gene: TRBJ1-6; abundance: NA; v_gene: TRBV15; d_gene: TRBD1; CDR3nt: TGTGCCACCAGTACGGGACAGTATAATTCACCCCTCCACTTT; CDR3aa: CATSTGQYNSPLHF
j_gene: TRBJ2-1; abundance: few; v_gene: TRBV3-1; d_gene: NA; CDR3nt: TGTGCCAGCAGCCACAATAGTGGGCGTGAGCAGTTCTTC; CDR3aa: CASSHNSGREQFF
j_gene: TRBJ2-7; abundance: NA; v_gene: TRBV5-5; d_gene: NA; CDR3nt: TGTGCCAGCAGCACCCGCAGCTACGAGCAGTACTTC; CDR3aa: CASSTRSYEQYF
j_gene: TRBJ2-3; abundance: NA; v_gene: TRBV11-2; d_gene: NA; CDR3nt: TGTGCCAGCAGCTTAGATCACTTGGATACGCAGTATTTT; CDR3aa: CASSLDHLDTQYF
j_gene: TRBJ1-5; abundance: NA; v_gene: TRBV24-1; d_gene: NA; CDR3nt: TGTGCGGACGGGTCCCGGGGACATCAGCCCCAGCATTTT; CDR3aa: CADGSRGHQPQHF
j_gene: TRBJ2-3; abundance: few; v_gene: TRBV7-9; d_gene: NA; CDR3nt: TGTGCCAGCAACCCCAAGAAAGAGAATACGCAGTATTTT; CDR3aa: CASNPKKENTQYF
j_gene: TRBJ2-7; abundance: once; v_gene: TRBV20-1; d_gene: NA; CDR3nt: TGCAGTGCTTTGACGACTCTGAACGTCTACGAGCAGTACTTC; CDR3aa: CSALTTLNVYEQYF
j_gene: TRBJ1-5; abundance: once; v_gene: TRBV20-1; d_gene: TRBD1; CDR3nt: TGCAGTGCAACCGTCCCGGGACAGGGGAGAGATCAGCCCCAGCATTTT; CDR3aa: CSATVPGQGRDQPQHF
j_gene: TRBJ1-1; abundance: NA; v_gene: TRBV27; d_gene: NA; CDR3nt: TGTGCCAGCCCTTTGGGGGGCAGTGGGGTTAGGGGGATCACTGAAGCTTTCTTT; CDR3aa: CASPLGGSGVRGITEAFF
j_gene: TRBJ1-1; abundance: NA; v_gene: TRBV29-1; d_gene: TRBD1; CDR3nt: TGCAGCGTGGGGGGGACAGGGGCGGGCATCACTGAAGCTTTCTTT; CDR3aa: CSVGGTGAGITEAFF
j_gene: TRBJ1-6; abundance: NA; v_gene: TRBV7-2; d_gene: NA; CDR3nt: TGTGCCAGCAGCTTAGACGGGGTTTCACCCCTCCACTTT; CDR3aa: CASSLDGVSPLHF
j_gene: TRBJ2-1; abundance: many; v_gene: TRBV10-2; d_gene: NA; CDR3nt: TGCGCCAGCAGTGAAAGTCGAACTGGACCTACCTACAATGAGCAGTTCTTC; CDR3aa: CASSESRTGPTYNEQFF
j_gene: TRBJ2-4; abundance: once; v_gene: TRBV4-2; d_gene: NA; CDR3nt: TGTGCCAGCAGCCAAGGAGCACTACCTCCCTTAGCCAAAAACATTCAGTACTTC; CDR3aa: CASSQGALPPLAKNIQYF
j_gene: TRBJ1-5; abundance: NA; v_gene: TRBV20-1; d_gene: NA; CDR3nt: TGCAGTGCTAGGATTTCGGTTGAGCAGCCCCAGCATTTT; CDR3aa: CSARISVEQPQHF
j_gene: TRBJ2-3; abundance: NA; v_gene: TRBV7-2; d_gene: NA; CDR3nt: TGTGCCAGCAGCTTATACCTAGCGTCTACAGATACGCAGTATTTT; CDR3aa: CASSLYLASTDTQYF
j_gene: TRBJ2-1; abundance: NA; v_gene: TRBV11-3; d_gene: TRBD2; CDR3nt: TGTGCCAGCAGCTTAGTCAGGCTAGCGGGGTTCAATGAGCAGTTCTTC; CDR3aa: CASSLVRLAGFNEQFF
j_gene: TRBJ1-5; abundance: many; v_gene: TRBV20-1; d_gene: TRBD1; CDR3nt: TGCAGTGCCAGGACAGGGCATTCGGGCAATCAGCCCCAGCATTTT; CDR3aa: CSARTGHSGNQPQHF
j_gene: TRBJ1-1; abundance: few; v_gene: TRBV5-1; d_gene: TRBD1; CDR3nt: TGCGCCAGCAGCTGGCCGACAGGGACGAACACTGAAGCTTTCTTT; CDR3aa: CASSWPTGTNTEAFF
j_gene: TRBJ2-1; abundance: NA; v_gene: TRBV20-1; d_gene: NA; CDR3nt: TGCAGTGCTAGAAAACAACTAGCCGAGCAGTTCTTC; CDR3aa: CSARKQLAEQFF
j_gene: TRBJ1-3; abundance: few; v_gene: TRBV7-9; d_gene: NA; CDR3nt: TGTGCCAGCAGCAGGGGAGAATCTGGAAACACCATATATTTT; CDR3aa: CASSRGESGNTIYF
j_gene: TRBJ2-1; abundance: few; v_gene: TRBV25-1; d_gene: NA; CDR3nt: TGTGCCAGCAGTGACAACCAGGGGAAGGGTTTCTCCTACAATGAGCAGTTCTTC; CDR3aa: CASSDNQGKGFSYNEQFF
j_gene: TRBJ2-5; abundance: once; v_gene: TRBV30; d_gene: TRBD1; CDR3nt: TGTGCCTGGAGTAAAGGACAGGGGGCGCGGGAGACCCAGTACTTC; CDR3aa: CAWSKGQGARETQYF
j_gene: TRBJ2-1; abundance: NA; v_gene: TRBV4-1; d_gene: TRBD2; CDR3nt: TGCGCCAGCAGCCCAGCGGGACTAGTCACCTACAATGAGCAGTTCTTC; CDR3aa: CASSPAGLVTYNEQFF
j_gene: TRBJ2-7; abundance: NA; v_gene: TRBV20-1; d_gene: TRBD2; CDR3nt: TGCAGTGCTAGAGTCCTAGCGGGGCCCGAGCAGTACTTC; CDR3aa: CSARVLAGPEQYF
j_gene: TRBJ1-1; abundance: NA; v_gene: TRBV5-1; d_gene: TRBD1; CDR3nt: TGCGCCAGCAGCTTGGTTATGGGACAGTTGAACACTGAAGCTTTCTTT; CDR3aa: CASSLVMGQLNTEAFF
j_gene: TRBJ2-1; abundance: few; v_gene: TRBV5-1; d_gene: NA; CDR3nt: TGCGCCAGCAGCTTGAACATTTTCTCCTACAATGAGCAGTTCTTC; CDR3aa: CASSLNIFSYNEQFF
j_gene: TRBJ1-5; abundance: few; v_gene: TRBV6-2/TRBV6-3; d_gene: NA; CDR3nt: TGTGCCAGCAGTTACGACCGGAACATGCATCAGCCCCAGCATTTT; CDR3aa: CASSYDRNMHQPQHF
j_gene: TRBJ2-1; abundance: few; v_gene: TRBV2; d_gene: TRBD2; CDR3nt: TGTGCCAGCAGTGAAATGCGGGGGGGCCTCAATGAGCAGTTCTTC; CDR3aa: CASSEMRGGLNEQFF
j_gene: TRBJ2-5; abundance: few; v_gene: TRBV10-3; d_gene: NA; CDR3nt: TGTGCCATCAGGTTAGACGGTCTAGGGGAGACCCAGTACTTC; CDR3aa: CAIRLDGLGETQYF
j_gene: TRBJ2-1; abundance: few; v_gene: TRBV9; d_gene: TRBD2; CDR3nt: TGTGCCAGCAGCGTAGTTAGCGGGAGCGGGAATGAGCAGTTCTTC; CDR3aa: CASSVVSGSGNEQFF
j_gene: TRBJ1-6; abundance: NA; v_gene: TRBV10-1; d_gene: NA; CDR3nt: TGCGCCAGCAGTGGGGACGGAGACTATAATTCACCCCTCCACTTT; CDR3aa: CASSGDGDYNSPLHF
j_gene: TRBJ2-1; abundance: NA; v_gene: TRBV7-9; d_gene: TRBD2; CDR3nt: TGTGCCAGCAGCTTAGAACCGGGACTACGAGAGCAGTTCTTC; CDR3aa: CASSLEPGLREQFF
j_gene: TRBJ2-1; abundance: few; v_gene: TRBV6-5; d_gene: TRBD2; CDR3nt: TGTGCCAGCAGTTCCATTAGCGGGAGGGCTATCAATGAGCAGTTCTTC; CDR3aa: CASSSISGRAINEQFF
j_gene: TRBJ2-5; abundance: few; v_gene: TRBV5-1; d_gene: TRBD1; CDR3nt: TGCGCCAGCAGCCCGCGTGACAGGGAACCCCTAGAGACCCAGTACTTC; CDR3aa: CASSPRDREPLETQYF
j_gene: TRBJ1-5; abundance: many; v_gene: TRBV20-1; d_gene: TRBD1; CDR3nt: TGCAGTGCTTTACAGGGGGCTTTGGATCAGCCCCAGCATTTT; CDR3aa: CSALQGALDQPQHF
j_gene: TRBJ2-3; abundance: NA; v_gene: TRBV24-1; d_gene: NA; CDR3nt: TGTGCCACCAGTGACCTGATCACAGATACGCAGTATTTT; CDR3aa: CATSDLITDTQYF
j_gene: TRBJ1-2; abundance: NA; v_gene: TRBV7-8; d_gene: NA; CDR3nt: TGTGCCAGCAGCTTAGAGCCGCACTATGGCTACACCTTC; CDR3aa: CASSLEPHYGYTF
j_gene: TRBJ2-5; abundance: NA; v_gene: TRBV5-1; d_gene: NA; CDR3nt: TGCGCCAGCAGCACGCCGGACTCAGTTGTCGTAGAGACCCAGTACTTC; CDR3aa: CASSTPDSVVVETQYF
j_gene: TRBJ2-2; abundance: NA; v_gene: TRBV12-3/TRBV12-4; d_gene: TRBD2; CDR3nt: TGTGCCAGCAGTTTGACAGCGGGAGTGATCGGGGAGCTGTTTTTT; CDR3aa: CASSLTAGVIGELFF
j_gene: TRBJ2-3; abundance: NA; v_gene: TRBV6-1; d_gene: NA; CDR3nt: TGTGCCAGCGGAATAGCGGCTCCTACCGATACGCAGTATTTT; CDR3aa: CASGIAAPTDTQYF
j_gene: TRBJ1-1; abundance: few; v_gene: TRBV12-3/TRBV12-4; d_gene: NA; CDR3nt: TGTGCCAGCAGACCCAGCCCTTCGGGCAGGGCTGAAGCTTTCTTT; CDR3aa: CASRPSPSGRAEAFF
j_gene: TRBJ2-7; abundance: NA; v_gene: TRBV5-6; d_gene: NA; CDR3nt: TGTGCCAGCAGCTTTTCAAGCGAAAGCGAGCAGTACTTC; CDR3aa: CASSFSSESEQYF
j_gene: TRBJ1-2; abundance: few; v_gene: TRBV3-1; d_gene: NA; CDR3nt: TGTGCCAGCAGCCAAGGAGGGGGGACCCGGAGGAGTATCTACACCTTC; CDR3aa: CASSQGGGTRRSIYTF
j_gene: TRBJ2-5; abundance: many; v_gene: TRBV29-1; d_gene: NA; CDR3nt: TGCAGCGTTGGGGGAAAAAGGGAGACCCAGTACTTC; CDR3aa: CSVGGKRETQYF
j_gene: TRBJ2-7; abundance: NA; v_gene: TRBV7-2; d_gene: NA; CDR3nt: TGTGCCAGCAGCCCACAGGCTGCGATTCAATACGAGCAGTACTTC; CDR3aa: CASSPQAAIQYEQYF
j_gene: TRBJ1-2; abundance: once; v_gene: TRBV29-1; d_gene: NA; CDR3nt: TGCAGCGTTGGGCCAGGGGAGGATGGTGGCTACACCTTC; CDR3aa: CSVGPGEDGGYTF
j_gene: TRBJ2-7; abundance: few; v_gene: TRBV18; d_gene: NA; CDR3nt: TGTGCCAGCTCACCTTCTCACGGTTACGAGCAGTACTTC; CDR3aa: CASSPSHGYEQYF
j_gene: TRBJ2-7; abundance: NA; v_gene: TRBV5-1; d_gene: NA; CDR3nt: TGCGCCAGCAGCTTGGTGGCAGGGGAATACGAGCAGTACTTC; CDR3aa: CASSLVAGEYEQYF
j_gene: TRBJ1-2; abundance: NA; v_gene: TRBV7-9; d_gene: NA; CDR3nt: TGTGCCAGCAGCTTCAGGGAGGGGTCGTATGGCTACACCTTC; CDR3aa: CASSFREGSYGYTF
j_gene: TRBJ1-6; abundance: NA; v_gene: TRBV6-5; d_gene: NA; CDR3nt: TGTGCCAGCAGTTCCCGGGGTTCCTATAATTCACCCCTCCACTTT; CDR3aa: CASSSRGSYNSPLHF